This TCR beta chain was captured by sequencing in a study of radiotherapy plus CTLA-4 blockade in lung cancer. Study observations and caveats: Some TCR clones had been derived from tumors. These clones expanded in peripheral blood after radiotherapy plus ipilimumab. Alongside interferon-beta, early blood T cell clone dynamics were reportedly the best predictor of response.

Assay: immunoSEQ multiplex PCR; the TCRdb copy retains only in-frame clones and omits some. Of roughly 130,000 clones listed, over 80% are singletons. With respect to this clone: Its antigen is unidentified.

Trimming removed 1 base at V and 4 bases at J, with 5 bases between. Germline CDR1 is SGHVS and CDR2 is FQNEAQ. CDR3 size: 13 residues. V and J are TRBV7-8 and TRBJ1-5, with unresolved D. This TCR came from a human donor with non-small cell lung cancer that progressed on radiotherapy plus ipilimumab. The sequencing here drew on peripheral blood, taken from a patient treated with radiotherapy plus ipilimumab. CDR3 in DNA: TGTGCCAGCAGCTTAGTACAGAATCAGCCCCAGCATTTT. The encoded protein is CASSLVQNQPQHF.